Below, 2 T cell receptor beta chains from the same sample are listed, as sequenced in a study of T cell changes during pregnancy in multiple sclerosis. The data were produced by immunoSEQ multiplex PCR, yet TCRdb's version contains in-frame clones alone and is incomplete. Here the sample spans 95,000 to 110,000 clones, approximately 90% being singletons. Source: peripheral blood, taken in the third trimester of pregnancy. These receptors were obtained from a female donor in good health, enrolled as a control in a pregnancy study.

This chain joins TRBV4-2 and TRBJ2-3; 7 positions agree with TRBD2. Germline V gene sequence: CDR1 LGHNA, CDR2 YNFKEQ. Germline trimming cut 0 bases from V and 3 bases from J; bases unmatched to any gene: 6. This CDR3 has 16 residues. Here the CDR3 reads CASSQDRDYGTDTQYF. CDR3 sequence (DNA): TGTGCCAGCAGCCAAGACCGGGACTACGGGACAGATACGCAGTATTTT.

The chain carries TRBV5-6 and TRBJ2-1, with 7 bases that match TRBD2. The CDR3 has 15 amino acids. Germline V lookup: CDR1 SGHDT, CDR2 YYEEEE. J lost 0 bases, V lost 1 base, and 1 base had no gene match. The CDR3 bases are TGTGCCAGCAGCTTGCCTAGCGGCTCCTACAATGAGCAGTTCTTC. As protein: CASSLPSGSYNEQFF.